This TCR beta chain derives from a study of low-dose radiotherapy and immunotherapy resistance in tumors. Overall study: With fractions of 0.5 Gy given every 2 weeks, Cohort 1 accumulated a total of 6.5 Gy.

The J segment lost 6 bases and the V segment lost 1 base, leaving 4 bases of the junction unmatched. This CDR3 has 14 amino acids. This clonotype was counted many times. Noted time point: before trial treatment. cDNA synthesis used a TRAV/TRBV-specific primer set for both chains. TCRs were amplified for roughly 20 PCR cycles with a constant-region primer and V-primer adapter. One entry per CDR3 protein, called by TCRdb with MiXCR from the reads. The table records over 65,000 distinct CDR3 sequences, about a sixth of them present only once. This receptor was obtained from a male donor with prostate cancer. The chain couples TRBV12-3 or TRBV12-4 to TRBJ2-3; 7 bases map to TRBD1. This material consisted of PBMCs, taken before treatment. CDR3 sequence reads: CASSLDRGRDTQYF. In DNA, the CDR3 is TGTGCCAGCAGTTTAGACAGGGGCCGGGATACGCAGTATTTT.